This T cell receptor beta chain stems from a study of shared clonotypes between healthy human individuals. About the study: A donor's plate count was three for CD4 naive and three for CD4 memory; CD8 naive had two and CD8 memory one.

Original methodology: Quality scores were absent from the junction-only immunoSEQ sequences, so filtering differed. The table came from immunoSEQ multiplex PCR; TCRdb's copy has only in-frame clones and leaves some out. V and J calls and clone size are as listed in that table; D and trimming were resolved from the DNA. The repertoire holds roughly 1 million clones, with 65% to 80% as singletons. With regard to this clone: The antigen remains unidentified.

General observations from the study: All-four-donor shared clonotypes had higher generation probabilities than non-shared clonotypes did.

Input material: memory CD4+ T cells sorted from blood. Documented subset: CD45RA-negative fraction. This sequence originates from a man between 18 and 35 years old in good health.

The CDR3 region is CASSQGGANSYNEQFF. CDR3 DNA: TGCGCCAGCAGCCAAGGGGGGGCAAACTCCTACAATGAGCAGTTCTTC. The chain combines TRBV4-3 with TRBJ2-1, with D perhaps being TRBD1 or TRBD2 (6 bases each). The V gene lost 1 base and the J gene lost 0 bases, with 10 bases spanning the gap. CDR3 length: 16 amino acids. Germline CDR1 LGHNA, CDR2 YSLEER.